This T cell receptor (beta chain) was retrieved from a study of blood T cell repertoires in COVID-19. Overall study context: T cells, B-cell-depleted T cells, or PBMCs provided the cDNA or gDNA that served as material.

Study processing details: Nucleated cell counts were estimated from reference gene primer amplification. Using immunoSEQ multiplex PCR, the repertoire was profiled, and TCRdb retains in-frame clones only, with some absent. The V and J calls and clone size were taken over from that table, and D and trimming were inferred from the DNA. The data hold 300,000 to 350,000 clones, with approximately 88% observed a single time. Participants spanned ages roughly 18 to 95 years and resided in roughly 22 US areas. The study counted Cohort 3 donors as recovered given two negative PCRs, clearance, or symptom resolution. CDR3 length: 13 residues. V shed 6 bases and J 6 bases; nucleotides not matched to a gene: 4. CDR1 is MDHEN, CDR2 SYDVKM, per germline.

The sequence derives from a man younger than 45 who had recovered from COVID-19. This sequence joins TRBV28 and TRBJ2-5, with 10 bases matching TRBD1. The specimen was PBMCs or T cells enriched from blood (not recorded which). DNA for the CDR3: TGTGCCAGCAGGGGGACAGGGGTGCAGACCCAGTACTTC. It yields the protein CASRGTGVQTQYF.